This T cell receptor beta chain originates from a study of identical twins. Germline V gene lookup returns CDR1 KGHDR and CDR2 SFDVKD. Trimming removed 12 bases at V and 2 bases at J, with 16 bases between. The CDR3 is 13 amino acids. TCRdb recomputed calls from the 5' RACE reads with MiXCR, one row per CDR3 protein. The sample holds some 300,000 distinct CDR3 sequences, around an eighth seen once. This sample also belongs to another study, concerning yellow fever vaccine responses in identical twins.

The sequence derives from a woman younger than 35 in good health. V gene TRBV24-1 combines with J gene TRBJ2-7; no firm D call. The sample taken for sequencing was CD8+ T cells sorted from blood. The CDR3 nucleotides read TGTGCCCCCTTGGTCGTGGCAACCTACGAGCAGTACTTC. As protein: CAPLVVATYEQYF.